This T cell receptor beta chain was found in a study of T cell changes during pregnancy in multiple sclerosis (dated by TCRdb to between 2018 and 2021). Regarding the study in general: The study examined how the T cell repertoire changed over the course of pregnancy in women with multiple sclerosis.

The germline V gene (reference sequence) yields LNHDA for CDR1 and SQIVND for CDR2. Reading from cysteine to phenylalanine, the CDR3 counts 16 amino acids. Only the CDR3 DNA is retained, 48 bases long and in frame from the first base. Relative to germline, V is missing 6 bases and J is missing 8 bases, with 13 bases of the junction outside any gene match. This clone was recorded only once. Which antigen it targets is not known. No base quality values were provided; no much bigger clone lies one nucleotide off. Libraries came from the immunoSEQ multiplex PCR assay. Imported from immuneACCESS, the table was reduced by TCRdb to in-frame sequences with V and J called. These copies leave out some clones; in studies compared against another copy, an unresolved V gene accounts for under half, and the cause of the remainder is not known. A total of about 48,000 clones appear in this sample, 92% of them only once. The top ten clones comprise around 0.9% of the sample.

The TCR was taken from a female donor in good health, enrolled as a control in a pregnancy study. The receptor chain draws on TRBV19 and TRBJ2-1; 10 junctional bases match TRBD2. The sequenced sample was CD4+ T cells from peripheral blood mononuclear cells, obtained in the second trimester of pregnancy. The CDR3 corresponds to CASSRWASGSDDEQFF. Here is the DNA: TGTGCCAGTAGCCGCTGGGCTAGCGGGAGTGACGATGAGCAGTTCTTC.